This TCR beta chain was sequenced in a study of blood T cell repertoires in COVID-19. Study overall: Donors in the United States, Italy and Spain gave samples during acute or convalescent COVID-19. In each case, the material was cDNA or gDNA derived from T cells, B-cell-depleted T cells, or PBMCs.

Authors' processing steps: Nucleated cell counts were estimated from reference gene primer amplification. Assay used: immunoSEQ multiplex PCR; TCRdb lists only in-frame clones, some missing. V and J calls and clone size are as listed in that table; D and trimming were resolved from the DNA. The table lists 250,000 to 350,000 clones, approximately 88% of them singletons. The receptor was isolated from a man younger than 35 with active or convalescent COVID-19. The sample consisted of peripheral blood.

CDR3 coding DNA: TGCGCCAGCAGCCAACTATTATCGGGACAGGGGGGTATAAGGTCCTACGAGCAGTACTTC. This codes for CASSQLLSGQGGIRSYEQYF. This chain joins TRBV4-1 and TRBJ2-7; 11 bases map to TRBD1. The CDR3 is 20 residues long. Germline lookup yields CDR1 MGHRA and CDR2 YSYEKL. V was pared by 2 bases and J by 1 base, with 16 bases of the junction left unmatched.